These 2 T cell receptor beta chains were all obtained from the same sample, sequenced in a study of PD-L1 blockade in urothelial cancer. Sequenced by immunoSEQ multiplex PCR; TCRdb stores in-frame clones only, minus some. The sample shows about 50,000 clones, around three quarters of them seen only once. The sample consisted of PBMCs, taken around atezolizumab (anti-PD-L1) treatment. Source of these receptors: a man in his 70s with urothelial cancer.

The V gene is TRBV21-1, the J gene TRBJ2-7; no check of the table's D call, TRBD1, against the DNA was made. TRBV21-1 is labeled a pseudogene. The CDR3 is 15 residues long. The CDR3 protein is CASSKDRGRSYEQYF. The CDR3, as DNA: TGTGCCAGCAGCAAAGACAGGGGCAGGAGCTACGAGCAGTACTTC.

The V gene is TRBV19, the J gene TRBJ2-2; 14 nucleotides align to TRBD2. The CDR3 extends over 19 amino acids. Unmatched junction bases numbered 14, after V lost 7 bases and J lost 4 bases. The germline V gene has CDR1 LNHDA and CDR2 SQIVND (reference sequence). The CDR3 loop is CASTSLRTSGGPSTGELFF. DNA of the CDR3: TGTGCCAGTACCTCACTAAGGACTAGCGGGGGGCCAAGCACCGGGGAGCTGTTTTTT.